This is a list of T cell receptor beta chains from one sample in a study of blood T cells in healthy people across ages. TCRdb independently ran MiXCR on the 5' RACE reads; one entry per CDR3 protein. The sample consists of about 730,000 distinct CDR3 sequences, approximately 39% of them appearing once. The specimen sequenced was blood. The receptors derive from a woman aged 55-70 years in good health. Both conserved end residues are part of each CDR3. A D gene is named only where the DNA matches it firmly.

V gene | D gene | CDR3 protein
TRBV5-1 | TRBD2 | CASSPGTSGRYEQFF
TRBV20-1 | . | CSARDGGLGTEAFF
TRBV12-3/TRBV12-4 | . | CASRVTPDTQYF
TRBV28 | TRBD2 | CASSPSGYTDTQYF
TRBV25-1 | . | CASSDWDVTEAFF
TRBV29-1 | . | CSVDRPSNQPQHF
TRBV6-5 | . | CATTAGYNNEQFF
TRBV25-1 | TRBD1 | CASSDRQGISSEQYF
TRBV9 | TRBD1 | CASSGTGGASGGYTF
TRBV20-1 | . | CSARADKAGTDTPYF
TRBV20-1 | TRBD2 | CSAAVGGGRASNEQFF